This entry lists 13 T cell receptor beta chains sequenced from one sample in a study of T-cell reconstitution after alpha-beta-depleted transplantation in children. Unique molecular identifiers were used to barcode this TCRbeta library. TCRdb re-called the PCR reads with MiXCR, one entry per CDR3 protein. The sample comprises some 500,000 distinct CDR3 sequences, around 19% of which are singletons, and approximately 3% rests with the top ten. Sequencing was performed on PBMCs from the stem cell graft donor, taken from the stem cell graft. These receptors all come from a human donor who donated a stem cell graft to a child with acute lymphoblastic leukemia.

V is TRBV29-1 and J is TRBJ2-2; D is perhaps TRBD1 or TRBD2 (5 bases each). In germline, CDR1 is SQVTM, CDR2 ANQGSEA. Trimming stripped 6 bases from V and 1 base from J, with 9 bases between. The CDR3 has 13 amino acids. This CDR3 reads CSVGTVNTGELFF. In DNA, the CDR3 is TGCAGCGTCGGGACGGTGAACACCGGGGAGCTGTTTTTT.

The sample holds a few counts of this clonotype. The V and J genes are TRBV4-1 and TRBJ2-7; 7 bases are shared with TRBD2. CDR1 is MGHRA, CDR2 YSYEKL, per germline. The CDR3 covers 15 residues. The trim removed 0 bases at V and 3 bases at J, leaving 5 bases unmatched. DNA for the CDR3: TGCGCCAGCAGCCAAGATCACCGGGAGGTCTACGAGCAGTACTTC. It yields the protein CASSQDHREVYEQYF.

The CDR3 here is CSVWGTGELFF. CDR3 nucleotide sequence: TGCAGCGTTTGGGGCACCGGGGAGCTGTTTTTT. The chain couples TRBV29-1 to TRBJ2-2; D remains unclear. Germline V gene lookup returns CDR1 SQVTM and CDR2 ANQGSEA. The CDR3 runs 11 residues. V gave up 5 bases and J gave up 4 bases, with 5 bases separating them.

This clonotype appeared a few times. This rearrangement joins TRBV6-1 to TRBJ1-5; no reliable D call. Germline V gene sequence: CDR1 MNHNS, CDR2 SASEGT. This CDR3 is built from 15 residues. V dropped 3 bases and J dropped 3 bases, with 12 bases sitting between them. The CDR3 region has the DNA TGTGCCAGCAGTGACGAGCCAAGTGACAATCAGCCCCAGCATTTT. Its protein is CASSDEPSDNQPQHF.

The chain joins TRBV20-1 to TRBJ2-7; D is perhaps TRBD1 (6 bases). The germline V and J ends were trimmed by 6 bases and 0 bases, with 15 bases remaining between them. There are 14 residues in the CDR3. CDR1 and CDR2 from the germline V gene are DFQATT and SNEGSKA (reference sequence). The CDR3: CSALADSISYEQYF. The CDR3 DNA follows: TGCAGTGCCCTCGCGGACAGTATCTCCTACGAGCAGTACTTC.

The chain employs TRBV5-6 and TRBJ2-1; 8 bases align to TRBD2. The trim removed 0 bases at V and 6 bases at J, leaving 5 bases unmatched. CDR1 and CDR2 from the germline V gene are SGHDT and YYEEEE. The CDR3 loop spans 15 amino acids. The CDR3 nucleotides read TGTGCCAGCAGCTTGGGAGCGGGAGAGGGCAATGAGCAGTTCTTC. This sequence encodes CASSLGAGEGNEQFF. Full variable domain (missing parts from reference TRBV5-6 and TRBJ2-1): DAGVTQSPTHLIKTRGQQVTLRCSPKSGHDTVSWYQQALGQGPQFIFQYYEEEERQRGNFPDRFSGHQFPNYSSELNVNALLLGDSALYLCASSLGAGEGNEQFFGPGTRLTVL.

V is TRBV4-1 and J is TRBJ2-6, with a possible D match to TRBD1 (5 bases). V shed 4 bases and J shed 1 base, with 8 bases lying between them. This CDR3 has 15 residues. The germline V gene has CDR1 MGHRA and CDR2 YSYEKL. The CDR3 DNA reads TGCGCCAGCAGCCCCAGGGTTTCTGGGGCCAACGTCCTGACTTTC. Protein product: CASSPRVSGANVLTF.

This clonotype showed up just a few times. V and J are TRBV2 and TRBJ2-4; 7 positions agree with TRBD2. V was clipped by 4 bases and J by 8 bases; unmatched bases: 8. CDR3 length: 14 residues. Germline CDR1 reads SNHLY; CDR2 reads FYNNEI. The CDR3 here is CASSVEGLNHIQYF. CDR3 DNA: TGTGCCAGCAGTGTTGAGGGACTAAATCACATTCAGTACTTC.

This clonotype was observed a handful of times. The rearrangement uses TRBV20-1 and TRBJ2-1, with TRBD2 identical over 7 bases. Looked up from germline, CDR1 is DFQATT and CDR2 is SNEGSKA (reference sequence). This CDR3 is 16 amino acids long. V lost 0 bases to trimming and J lost 2 bases; unmatched junction nucleotides: 7. The CDR3 DNA reads as TGCAGTGCTAGAGATCGGGAAAGCGGGACCTACAATGAGCAGTTCTTC. Its translation is CSARDRESGTYNEQFF.

The chain links TRBV20-1 to TRBJ2-3, with D possibly called TRBD1 or TRBD2 (5 bases each). The CDR3 extends over 13 amino acids. CDR1 and CDR2 from the germline V gene are DFQATT and SNEGSKA (reference sequence). V was trimmed by 3 bases and J by 3 bases, leaving 10 bases between them. The CDR3 is CSARPGPTDTQYF. DNA for the CDR3: TGCAGTGCTAGGCCGGGGCCGACAGATACGCAGTATTTT.

In nucleotides, the CDR3 is TGCGCCAGCAGCCGAGGGACTAGCGGGAGTGTGGATGAGCAGTTCTTC. The encoded protein is CASSRGTSGSVDEQFF. This chain joins TRBV5-1 and TRBJ2-1; 14 positions agree with TRBD2. The CDR3 has 16 amino acids. J was trimmed by 8 bases and V by 4 bases; bases with no gene match: 8. Germline CDR1 and CDR2: SGHRS and YFSETQ.

The rearrangement links TRBV18 to TRBJ1-5, with TRBD1 matching over 8 bases. This CDR3 spans 17 amino acids. CDR1 KGHSH and CDR2 LQKENI come from the germline V gene. V was clipped by 3 bases and J by 4 bases; unmatched bases: 11. The CDR3 DNA is TGTGCCAGCTCACCTAGGACAGGGACCCTACCTAATCAGCCCCAGCATTTT. Its protein is CASSPRTGTLPNQPQHF.

The rearrangement links TRBV24-1 to TRBJ2-1; 9 nucleotides match TRBD2. The CDR3 covers 16 residues. Per the germline V gene, CDR1 is KGHDR and CDR2 is SFDVKD. Trimming at V came to 4 bases and at J to 0 bases, leaving 3 bases not matched to a gene. CDR3 nucleotide sequence: TGTGCCACCAGTGAGGCGGGAGGGGACTCCTACAATGAGCAGTTCTTC. This gives the protein CATSEAGGDSYNEQFF.